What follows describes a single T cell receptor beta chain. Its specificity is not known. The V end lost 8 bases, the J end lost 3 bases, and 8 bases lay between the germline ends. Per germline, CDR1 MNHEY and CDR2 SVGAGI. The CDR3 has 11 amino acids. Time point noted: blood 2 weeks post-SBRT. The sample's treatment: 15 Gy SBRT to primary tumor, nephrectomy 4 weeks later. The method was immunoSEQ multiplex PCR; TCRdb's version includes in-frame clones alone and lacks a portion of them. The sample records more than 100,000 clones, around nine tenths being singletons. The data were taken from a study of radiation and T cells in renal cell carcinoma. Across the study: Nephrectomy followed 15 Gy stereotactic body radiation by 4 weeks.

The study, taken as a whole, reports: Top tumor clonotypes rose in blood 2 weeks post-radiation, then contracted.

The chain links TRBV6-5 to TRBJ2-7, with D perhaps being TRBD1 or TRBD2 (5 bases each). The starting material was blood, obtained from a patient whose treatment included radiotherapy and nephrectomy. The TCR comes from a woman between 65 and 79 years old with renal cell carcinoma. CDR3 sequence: CASGDGYEQYF. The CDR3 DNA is TGTGCCAGCGGGGACGGCTACGAGCAGTACTTC.